This T cell receptor beta chain was sequenced for a study of control samples from healthy donors and cancer patients. TCRdb's table, derived via immunoSEQ multiplex PCR, lists solely in-frame clones and lacks some. The sample holds 150,000 to 200,000 clones, 90% to 95% seen once. V lost 5 bases and J lost 2, with 10 bases in between. The CDR3 has 14 amino acids. Germline V gene lookup returns CDR1 MNHEY and CDR2 SVGAGI. The sequence came from a young woman in good health. Sequences were obtained from blood. The chain recombines TRBV6-5 with TRBJ1-5; D is possibly TRBD1 (5 bases). The CDR3 region is CASSRGVGNQPQHF. CDR3 DNA sequence: TGTGCCAGCAGTAGAGGGGTGGGCAATCAGCCCCAGCATTTT.